The present T cell receptor beta chain was sequenced within a study of blood T cell repertoires in COVID-19. Individuals drawn from around 25 US areas were about 18 to 100 years old. Per the original data handling: Amplification with reference gene primers provided the estimates of nucleated cell counts. The method was immunoSEQ multiplex PCR; TCRdb's version includes in-frame clones alone and lacks a portion of them. That table gives V, J and clone size, and the DNA gave D and trimming. The repertoire holds some 300,000 clones, with around nine tenths as singletons. The germline V gene has CDR1 LNHNV and CDR2 YYDKDF (reference sequence). The CDR3 length is 16 residues. The ends lost 0 bases at V and 0 bases at J; junction bases unmatched: 2.

The sequence came from a woman aged 25 to 39 who had recovered from COVID-19. Sequencing was done on a sample of PBMCs or T cells enriched from blood (not recorded which). This rearrangement joins TRBV15 to TRBJ2-1, with 7 positions matching TRBD1. CDR3 DNA sequence: TGTGCCACCAGCAGAGACCCAGGGGGCTCCTACAATGAGCAGTTCTTC. Translation: CATSRDPGGSYNEQFF.